The 21 T cell receptor beta chains below come from one sample, sequenced in a study of CD8 T cells in Susac syndrome. Reverse transcription used 0.5 to 1 ug RNA and random hexamers. TCRdb passed the immunoSEQ multiplex PCR reads through MiXCR, listing each CDR3 protein once. The repertoire holds fewer than 95,000 distinct CDR3 sequences, approximately 96% seen once, with roughly 0.62% in the top ten. What was sequenced was CD8+ T cells from PBMCs. Receptor source: a human donor with Susac syndrome.

This clonotype was observed a single time. V usage is TRBV6-5 and J usage is TRBJ2-7; D might be TRBD1 (5 bases). Between the trimmed V and J ends, which lost 5 bases and 2 bases, there was a span of 10 bases. The CDR3 totals 13 residues. The germline gives CDR1 MNHEY, CDR2 SVGAGI. The CDR3 DNA reads TGTGCCAGCAGTACACAGGTGACCTACGAGCAGTACTTC. Translated, it gives CASSTQVTYEQYF.

The rearrangement links TRBV6-5 to TRBJ2-2; D is perhaps TRBD2 (5 bases). V lost 3 bases and J lost 5, with 10 bases in between. Germline V lookup: CDR1 MNHEY, CDR2 SVGAGI. CDR3 size: 14 residues. CDR3 loop: CASSYGERTGELFF. The CDR3, as DNA: TGTGCCAGCAGTTATGGGGAGAGGACCGGGGAGCTGTTTTTT.

The chain uses TRBV7-2 and TRBJ1-5; D unresolved. V lost 5 bases to trimming and J lost 7 bases, with 9 bases between them. CDR3 length equals 12 residues. The germline V gene has CDR1 SGHTA and CDR2 FQGNSA. In DNA form, the CDR3 reads TGTGCCAGCAGCGCCCAAGACCAGCCCCAGCATTTT. Protein product: CASSAQDQPQHF. Full variable domain (remainder filled in from reference TRBV7-2 and TRBJ1-5): GAGVSQSPSNKVTEKGKDVELRCDPISGHTALYWYRQSLGQGLEFLIYFQGNSAPDKSGLPSDRFSAERTGGSVSTLTIQRTQQEDSAVYLCASSAQDQPQHFGDGTRLSIL.

The J gene is TRBJ2-1, the V gene TRBV4-3; TRBD1 matches at 7 bases. Per the germline V gene, CDR1 is LGHNA and CDR2 is YSLEER. The V and J ends lost 0 bases and 8 bases, in that order; junction bases with no gene match: 10. The CDR3 extends over 16 amino acids. The CDR3 DNA follows: TGCGCCAGCAGCCAAGAAGTCAAGGGGACAGAGTATGAGCAGTTCTTC. It translates to CASSQEVKGTEYEQFF.

V gene TRBV5-6 combines with J gene TRBJ2-3; 7 bases match TRBD1. After removal of 2 bases from V and 0 bases from J, the junction contained 3 bases not matched to a gene. The CDR3 loop spans 15 amino acids. Germline assignment: CDR1 SGHDT and CDR2 YYEEEE. The CDR3 loop is CASSFGQASTDTQYF. DNA of the CDR3: TGTGCCAGCAGCTTTGGACAGGCAAGCACAGATACGCAGTATTTT.

About this clonotype: The junction departs from the called germline gene at one end, perhaps through a read error. The V call is TRBV7-7, the J call TRBJ2-6, with D possibly being TRBD1 (6 bases). CDR3 length equals 14 residues. The V gene's germline CDR1 is SSHAT and CDR2 FNYEAQ (reference sequence). CDR3 DNA sequence: TGTGCTAGCAGCAGAGGGACAGGGGCCAACGTCCTGACTTTC. This codes for CASSRGTGANVLTF. Full variable domain (outside the CDR3, taken from reference TRBV7-7 and TRBJ2-6): GAGVSQSPRYKVTKRGQDVTLRCDPISSHATLYWYQQALGQGPEFLTYFNYEAQPDKSGLPSDRFSAERPEGSISTLTIQRTEQRDSAMYRCASSRGTGANVLTFGAGSRLTVL.

The rearrangement links TRBV27 to TRBJ2-1, with D tentatively TRBD1 (5 bases). V was clipped by 2 bases and J by 9 bases, with 20 bases between them. Germline CDR1 and CDR2: MNHEY and SMNVEV (reference sequence). This CDR3 is built from 16 residues. The CDR3 sequence: CASSLIGGRVGPEQFF. As DNA, the CDR3 is TGTGCCAGCAGTTTAATAGGCGGCAGGGTCGGTCCTGAGCAGTTCTTC.

The chain links TRBV14 to TRBJ2-6; 7 nucleotides agree with TRBD1. Germline-derived CDR1 and CDR2 are SGHDN and FVKESK. The CDR3 sequence is 18 residues long. J gave up 0 bases and V 4 bases, and 9 bases lay outside the gene matches. CDR3 sequence (DNA): TGTGCCAGCAGCCGCCAGACAGGGCTGATCTCTGGGGCCAACGTCCTGACTTTC. Residues: CASSRQTGLISGANVLTF.

This sequence joins TRBV2 and TRBJ1-1; D remains ambiguous. The CDR3 loop spans 13 amino acids. Germline V gene sequence: CDR1 SNHLY, CDR2 FYNNEI. Trimming left V 6 bases short and J 3 bases short, with 11 bases between. This CDR3 is CASSGRRDTEAFF. CDR3 in DNA: TGTGCCAGCAGCGGACGGAGAGACACTGAAGCTTTCTTT.

The J gene is TRBJ2-5, the V gene TRBV10-3; 9 positions match TRBD1. The V gene's germline CDR1 is ENHRY and CDR2 SYGVKD. The CDR3 covers 12 residues. With 9 bases clipped from V and 5 bases from J, the junction kept 4 bases outside the gene matches. The CDR3 sequence: CAMGQGDETQYF. CDR3 nucleotides: TGTGCCATGGGACAGGGAGATGAGACCCAGTACTTC.

The chain is built from TRBV5-4 and TRBJ1-3; unclear D gene. The V end lost 4 bases, the J end lost 1 base, and 9 bases lay between the germline ends. The CDR3 sequence is 14 residues long. Looked up from germline, CDR1 is SGHNT and CDR2 is YYREEE (reference sequence). CDR3 amino acids: CASSAGVSGNTIYF. In DNA form, the CDR3 reads TGTGCCAGCAGCGCAGGTGTTTCTGGAAACACCATATATTTT.

V usage is TRBV20-1 and J usage is TRBJ1-4; D unresolved. This CDR3 contains 14 residues. Per the germline V gene, CDR1 is DFQATT and CDR2 is SNEGSKA (reference sequence). Deletions cut 5 bases from V and 8 bases from J, with 18 bases between. The CDR3, as DNA: TGCAGTGCTCCTAAGGACGGGGTACGGGAAAAACTGTTTTTT. Its translation: CSAPKDGVREKLFF.

The chain employs TRBV20-1 and TRBJ1-2, with 7 bases that match TRBD1. With 2 bases clipped from V and 3 bases from J, the junction kept 9 bases outside the gene matches. This CDR3 is built from 15 residues. The germline gives CDR1 DFQATT, CDR2 SNEGSKA (reference sequence). The CDR3 here is CSARTSTGTYYGYTF. CDR3 bases: TGCAGTGCTAGAACCTCGACAGGGACCTACTATGGCTACACCTTC.

The chain recombines TRBV3-1 with TRBJ1-1, with D unresolved. Germline CDR1 LGHDT, CDR2 YNNKEL (reference sequence). Trimming shortened V by 2 bases and J by 3 bases, and 10 bases separated the two germline ends. The CDR3 contains 14 residues. CDR3 DNA: TGTGCCAGCAGCCAATTATTAGTGGACACTGAAGCTTTCTTT. Translated, it gives CASSQLLVDTEAFF.

This clonotype was detected once. This chain uses TRBV11-2 with TRBJ2-7, with TRBD1 as a possible D gene (5 bases). The CDR3 consists of 14 residues. Germline CDR1 and CDR2: SGHAT and FQNNGV. The V gene lost 6 bases and the J gene lost 0 bases, with 12 bases spanning the gap. This CDR3 reads CASRDMTASYEQYF. CDR3 in DNA: TGTGCCAGCAGGGACATGACCGCCTCCTACGAGCAGTACTTC. The variable domain in full, completed from reference TRBV11-2 and TRBJ2-7, reads EAGVAQSPRYKIIEKRQSVAFWCNPISGHATLYWYQQILGQGPKLLIQFQNNGVVDDSQLPKDRFSAERLKGVDSTLKIQPAKLEDSAVYLCASRDMTASYEQYFGPGTRLTVT.

The chain carries TRBV5-6 and TRBJ2-7, with 8 bases aligning to TRBD1. Germline-derived CDR1 and CDR2 are SGHDT and YYEEEE. V gave up 4 bases and J gave up 9 bases; unmatched junction bases: 9. The CDR3 loop spans 13 amino acids. CDR3 in amino acids: CASSPSTGDGQYF. The CDR3 coding sequence is TGTGCCAGCAGCCCCTCGACAGGGGACGGGCAGTACTTC.

The rearrangement links TRBV5-1 to TRBJ1-1; D is unclear. The length of the CDR3 is 13 residues. Trimming left V 1 base short and J 4 bases short, with 8 bases between. The V gene's germline CDR1 is SGHRS and CDR2 YFSETQ. This CDR3 reads CASSLSGVTEAFF. The DNA of the CDR3 is TGCGCCAGCAGCTTGAGCGGGGTCACTGAAGCTTTCTTT.

The rearrangement links TRBV5-6 to TRBJ2-3; perhaps TRBD1 as D (5 bases). This CDR3 is 13 amino acids long. The germline V and J ends were trimmed by 3 bases and 6 bases, with 11 bases remaining between them. Germline assignment: CDR1 SGHDT and CDR2 YYEEEE. The CDR3 here is CASSYQGVDTQYF. In DNA form, the CDR3 reads TGTGCCAGCAGCTACCAAGGGGTCGATACGCAGTATTTT.

The chain carries TRBV5-6 and TRBJ2-5; the D is unclear. The CDR3 runs to 15 residues. V dropped 0 bases and J dropped 4 bases, with 13 bases sitting between them. Germline CDR1 SGHDT, CDR2 YYEEEE. CDR3 coding DNA: TGTGCCAGCAGCTTGGACGTCGACTTCCGAGAGACCCAGTACTTC. Protein: CASSLDVDFRETQYF.

This chain joins TRBV5-6 and TRBJ1-1; a possible D gene is TRBD1 (6 bases). Germline V gives CDR1 SGHDT, CDR2 YYEEEE. V lost 3 bases and J 8 bases, leaving 11 bases between the germline ends. This CDR3 is 12 amino acids long. CDR3 residues: CASSWGQGEAFF. The DNA of the CDR3 is TGTGCCAGCAGCTGGGGACAAGGGGAAGCTTTCTTT.

The DNA for the CDR3 is TGCGCCAGCAGCCCCTACACAGGGGGCGATGAGCAGTTCTTC. This sequence encodes CASSPYTGGDEQFF. The chain joins TRBV5-1 to TRBJ2-1, with 9 bases identical to TRBD1. The CDR3 length is 14 residues. J gave up 8 bases and V 4 bases, and 7 bases lay outside the gene matches. Looked up from germline, CDR1 is SGHRS and CDR2 is YFSETQ.